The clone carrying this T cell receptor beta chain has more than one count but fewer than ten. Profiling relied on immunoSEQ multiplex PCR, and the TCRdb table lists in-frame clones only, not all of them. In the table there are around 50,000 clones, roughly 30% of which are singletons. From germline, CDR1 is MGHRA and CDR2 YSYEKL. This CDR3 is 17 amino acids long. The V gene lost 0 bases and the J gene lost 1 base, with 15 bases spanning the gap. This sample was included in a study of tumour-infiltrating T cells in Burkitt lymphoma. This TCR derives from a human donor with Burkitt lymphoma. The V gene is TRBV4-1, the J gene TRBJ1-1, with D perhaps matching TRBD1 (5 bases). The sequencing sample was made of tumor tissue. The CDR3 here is CASSQDLRSDRNTEAFF. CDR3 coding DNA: TGCGCCAGCAGCCAAGATCTAAGGTCAGACAGGAACACTGAAGCTTTCTTT.